This T cell receptor beta chain was captured in a study of T cell responses to AZD1222 COVID-19 vaccine. General study results and limits: Targets within unmutated variant regions were reportedly found for nearly half of spike-specific TCRs. The span of vaccine-associated CD4 TCRs extended across spike, with dominance at 160-218 and 743-854. Seropositive AZD1222 recipients at baseline numbered only five or six. Mostly white British, mostly female donors; authors suggested clonal diversity may be underestimated.

Notes on this clone: Its antigen is unknown.

CDR3 length equals 15 residues. The germline V gene has CDR1 GTSNPN and CDR2 SVGIG (reference sequence). V was clipped by 0 bases and J by 7 bases, with 13 bases between them. The repertoire was sequenced with immunoSEQ multiplex PCR; TCRdb's copy has only in-frame clones and lacks some. There are 95,000 to 150,000 clones in the sample; more than 75% occur only once, and 7% to 9% lies in the top ten. The receptor's source is an adult in good health. The chain joins TRBV30 to TRBJ1-6; D unclear. The specimen was peripheral blood, collected on day 0 of AZD1222 vaccination. As DNA, the CDR3 is TGTGCCTGGAGTGTGGGAGGCAGGCTCAATTCACCCCTCCACTTT. It yields the protein CAWSVGGRLNSPLHF.